Listed below are T cell receptor beta chains from one sample, sequenced in a study of T cell repertoires in cytomegalovirus infection. Each CDR3 protein gets one entry after TCRdb re-called the reads with MiXCR. The table records around 330,000 distinct CDR3 sequences, 17% of them present only once. Sequencing was done on a sample of PBMCs. The source of these receptors is a human donor in good health (CMV status not recorded). Some clones in this sample may be carry-over from other donors' samples. CDR3s include the opening cysteine and the closing phenylalanine or tryptophan. The D gene is left open where the match is weak.

d_call v_call cdr3_aa
TRBD1 TRBV10-3 CAISESRDRRASGELFF
. TRBV2 CASSRDPRYNEQFF
. TRBV19 CASKPDGYTF
. TRBV2 CASASAGSEQYF
. TRBV20-1 CSAIDSRNYGYTF
. TRBV7-2 CASSPTSRVGETQYF
TRBD2 TRBV7-3 CASSGAGGTDTQYF
TRBD1 TRBV11-3 CASSFTGTDTGELFF
. TRBV27 CASRDRGQPQHF
TRBD1 TRBV6-1 CASSVGQKNTEAFF
TRBD1 TRBV6-1 CASSDSGGTQYF
TRBD2 TRBV12-3/TRBV12-4 CASSLNGGGAPGANVLTF
. TRBV28 CASTTDARFLSNSPLHF